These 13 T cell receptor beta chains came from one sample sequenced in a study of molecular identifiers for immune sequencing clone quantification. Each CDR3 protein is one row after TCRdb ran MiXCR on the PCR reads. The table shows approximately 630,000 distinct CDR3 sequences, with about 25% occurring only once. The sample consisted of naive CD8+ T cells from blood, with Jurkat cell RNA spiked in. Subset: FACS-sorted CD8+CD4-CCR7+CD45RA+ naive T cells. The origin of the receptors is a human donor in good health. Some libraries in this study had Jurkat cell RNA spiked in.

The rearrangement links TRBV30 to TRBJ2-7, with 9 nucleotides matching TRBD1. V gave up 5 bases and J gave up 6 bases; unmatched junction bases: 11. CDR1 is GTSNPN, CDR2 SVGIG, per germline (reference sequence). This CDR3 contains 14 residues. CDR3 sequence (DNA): TGTGCCTGGGAAACCGGGACAGGGTGGGGCGAGCAGTACTTC. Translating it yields CAWETGTGWGEQYF. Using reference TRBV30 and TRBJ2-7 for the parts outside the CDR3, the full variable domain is SQTIHQWPATLVQPVGSPLSLECTVEGTSNPNLYWYRQAAGRGLQLLFYSVGIGQISSEVPQNLSASRPQDRQFILSSKKLLLSDSGFYLCAWETGTGWGEQYFGPGTRLTVT.

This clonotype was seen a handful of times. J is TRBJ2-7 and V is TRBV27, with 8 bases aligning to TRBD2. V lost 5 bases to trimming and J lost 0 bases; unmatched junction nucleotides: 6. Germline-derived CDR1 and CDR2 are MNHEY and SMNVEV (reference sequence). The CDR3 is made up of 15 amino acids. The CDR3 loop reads CASSVASGLSYEQYF. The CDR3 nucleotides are TGTGCCAGCAGTGTCGCTAGCGGGCTCTCCTACGAGCAGTACTTC.

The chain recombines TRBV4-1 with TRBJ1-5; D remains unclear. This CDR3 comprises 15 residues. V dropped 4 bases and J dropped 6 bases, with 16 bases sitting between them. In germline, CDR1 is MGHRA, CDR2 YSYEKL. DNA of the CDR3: TGCGCCAGCAGCCCCAACTGGGGTCCCACTCAGCCCCAGCATTTT. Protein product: CASSPNWGPTQPQHF.

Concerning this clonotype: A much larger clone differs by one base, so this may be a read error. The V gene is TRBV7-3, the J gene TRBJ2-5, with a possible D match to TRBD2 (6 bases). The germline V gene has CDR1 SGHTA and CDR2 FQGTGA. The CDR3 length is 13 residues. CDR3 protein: CASRPSVGEPQYF. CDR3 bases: TGTGCCAGCAGGCCTAGCGTTGGAGAGCCCCAGTACTTC.

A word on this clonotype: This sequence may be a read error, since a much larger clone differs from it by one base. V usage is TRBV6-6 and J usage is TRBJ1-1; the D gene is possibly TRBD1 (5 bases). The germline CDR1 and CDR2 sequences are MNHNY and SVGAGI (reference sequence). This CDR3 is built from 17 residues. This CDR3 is CASSHSPGRVRDTEAFF. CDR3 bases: TGTGCCAGCAGTCACTCGCCGGGCAGGGTGAGGGACACTGAAGCTTTCTTT.

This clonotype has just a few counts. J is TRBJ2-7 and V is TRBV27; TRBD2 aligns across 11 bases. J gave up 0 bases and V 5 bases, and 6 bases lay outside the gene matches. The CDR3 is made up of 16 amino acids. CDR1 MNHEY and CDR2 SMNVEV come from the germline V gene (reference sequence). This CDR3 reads CASSPRLAGSSYEQYF. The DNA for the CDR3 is TGTGCCAGCAGTCCAAGACTAGCGGGGAGCTCCTACGAGCAGTACTTC.

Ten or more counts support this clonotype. CDR3 protein: CASSLQGSNTEAFF. CDR3 bases: TGTGCCAGCAGCTTACAGGGCTCGAACACTGAAGCTTTCTTT. The V and J genes are TRBV5-6 and TRBJ1-1, with D perhaps matching TRBD1 (6 bases). Germline V gene sequence: CDR1 SGHDT, CDR2 YYEEEE. CDR3 length: 14 residues. V was trimmed by 2 bases and J by 1 base, leaving 9 bases between them.

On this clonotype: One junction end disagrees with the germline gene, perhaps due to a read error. The CDR3 loop is CAWSDPILAGEYNEQSF. CDR3 bases: TGTGCCTGGAGTGACCCAATTCTAGCGGGAGAATACAATGAGCAGTCCTTC. This chain connects TRBV30 to TRBJ2-1, with 10 bases lining up with TRBD2. The CDR3 spans 17 residues. Germline V gene lookup returns CDR1 GTSNPN and CDR2 SVGIG (reference sequence).

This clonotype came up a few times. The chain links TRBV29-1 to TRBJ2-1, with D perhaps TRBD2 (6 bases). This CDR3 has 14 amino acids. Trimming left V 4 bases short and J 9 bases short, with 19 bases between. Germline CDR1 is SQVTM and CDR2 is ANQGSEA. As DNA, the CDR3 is TGCAGCGTTGTTTCGAGACTAGGGTTCAGTGAGCAGTTCTTC. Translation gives CSVVSRLGFSEQFF.

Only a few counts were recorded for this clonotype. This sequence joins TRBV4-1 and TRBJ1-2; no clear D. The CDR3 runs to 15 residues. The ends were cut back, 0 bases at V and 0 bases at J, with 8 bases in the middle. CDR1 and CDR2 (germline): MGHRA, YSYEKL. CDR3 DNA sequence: TGCGCCAGCAGCCAAGATCGCATCGCTAACTATGGCTACACCTTC. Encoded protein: CASSQDRIANYGYTF.

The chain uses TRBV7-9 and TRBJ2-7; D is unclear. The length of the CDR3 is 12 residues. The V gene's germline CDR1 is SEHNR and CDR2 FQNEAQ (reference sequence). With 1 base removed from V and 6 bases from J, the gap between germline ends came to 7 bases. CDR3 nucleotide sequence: TGTGCCAGCAGCTTAGGGTTGAGCGAGCAGTACTTC. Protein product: CASSLGLSEQYF.

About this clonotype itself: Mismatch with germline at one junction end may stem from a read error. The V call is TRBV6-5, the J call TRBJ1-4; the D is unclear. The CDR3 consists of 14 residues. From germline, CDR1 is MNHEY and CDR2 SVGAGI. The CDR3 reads CASSYSVGVEKLSF. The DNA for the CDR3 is TGTGCCAGCAGTTACTCGGTCGGAGTGGAAAAACTGTCTTTT.

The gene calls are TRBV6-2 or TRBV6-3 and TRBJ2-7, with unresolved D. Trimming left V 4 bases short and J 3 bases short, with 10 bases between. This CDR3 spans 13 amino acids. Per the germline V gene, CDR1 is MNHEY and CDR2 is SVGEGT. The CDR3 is CASSCDLYYEQYF. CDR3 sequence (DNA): TGTGCCAGCAGTTGTGATCTTTACTACGAGCAGTACTTC.